This T cell receptor (beta chain) was sequenced in a study of T cell responses to AZD1222 COVID-19 vaccine. Study-wide results and caveats: At study baseline, merely several AZD1222 recipients were seropositive. Among the donors, most were white British and more were female, and clonal diversity was possibly underestimated. Unmutated variant regions are reportedly the target of nearly half of TCRs that are spike-specific.

Method: immunoSEQ multiplex PCR; TCRdb's copy keeps in-frame clones and lacks some. The table shows approximately 150,000 clones, with roughly nine tenths occurring only once. Points on this clone: Its antigen is not known.

This TCR came from an adult who received the AZD1222 COVID-19 vaccine. The material was peripheral blood, obtained 28 days after the second AZD1222 dose.

In DNA, the CDR3 is TGCGCCAGCAGCTCGGGGGGACTAGCGGGGATAGATACGCAGTATTTT. As protein: CASSSGGLAGIDTQYF. This chain connects TRBV5-1 to TRBJ2-3, with 13 bases matching TRBD2. Germline lookup yields CDR1 SGHRS and CDR2 YFSETQ. The length of the CDR3 is 16 residues. V lost 3 bases, J lost 5 bases, and 6 bases stayed unmatched.